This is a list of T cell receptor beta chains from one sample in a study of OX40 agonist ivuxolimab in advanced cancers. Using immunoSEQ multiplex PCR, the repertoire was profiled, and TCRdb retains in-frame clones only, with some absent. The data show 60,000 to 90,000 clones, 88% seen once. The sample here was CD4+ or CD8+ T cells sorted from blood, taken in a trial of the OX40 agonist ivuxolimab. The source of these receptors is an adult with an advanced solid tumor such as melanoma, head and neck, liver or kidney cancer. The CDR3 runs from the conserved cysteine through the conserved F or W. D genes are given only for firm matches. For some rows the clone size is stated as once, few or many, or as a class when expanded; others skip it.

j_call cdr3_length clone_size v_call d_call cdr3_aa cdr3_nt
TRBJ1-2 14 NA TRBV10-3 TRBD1 CAISEGQGATGYTF TGTGCCATCAGTGAAGGACAGGGGGCTACTGGCTACACCTTC
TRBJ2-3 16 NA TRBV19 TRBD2 CASSLSGLAGADTQYF TGTGCCAGTAGCCTCTCCGGACTAGCGGGGGCAGATACGCAGTATTTT
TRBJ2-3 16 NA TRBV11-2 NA CASSLQGPSGPDTQYF TGTGCCAGCAGCTTACAGGGACCCTCCGGCCCAGATACGCAGTATTTT
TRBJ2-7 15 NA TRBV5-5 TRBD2 CASSLESGRAYEQYF TGTGCCAGCAGCTTGGAGAGCGGGAGGGCTTACGAGCAGTACTTC
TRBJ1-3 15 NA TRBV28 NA CASSSPVPSGNTIYF TGTGCCAGCAGTTCCCCAGTACCCTCTGGAAACACCATATATTTT
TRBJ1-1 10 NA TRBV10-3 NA CAIGNTEAFF TGTGCCATCGGGAACACTGAAGCTTTCTTT
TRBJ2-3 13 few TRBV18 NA CASSPASTDTQYF TGTGCCAGCTCACCGGCTAGCACAGATACGCAGTATTTT
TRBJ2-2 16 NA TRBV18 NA CASSRTVDANTGELFF TGTGCCAGCTCACGGACAGTCGACGCGAACACCGGGGAGCTGTTTTTT
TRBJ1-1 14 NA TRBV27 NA CASSFMTGNTEAFF TGTGCCAGCAGTTTCATGACGGGGAACACTGAAGCTTTCTTT
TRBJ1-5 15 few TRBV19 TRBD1 CASSQGAALDQPQHF TGTGCCAGTAGCCAGGGGGCCGCCCTGGACCAGCCCCAGCATTTT
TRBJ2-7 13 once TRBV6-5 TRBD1 CASQGQGLTEQYF TGTGCCAGCCAGGGACAGGGACTTACCGAGCAGTACTTC
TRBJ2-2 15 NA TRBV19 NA CASSISRARTGELFF TGTGCCAGTAGTATAAGTAGGGCACGGACCGGGGAGCTGTTTTTT
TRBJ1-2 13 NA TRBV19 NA CASSMDGIYGYTF TGTGCCAGTAGTATGGATGGGATCTATGGCTACACCTTC
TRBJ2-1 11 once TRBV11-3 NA CASSRVNEQFF TGTGCCAGCAGCCGAGTCAATGAGCAGTTCTTC
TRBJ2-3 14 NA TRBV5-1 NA CASSLVAARDTQYF TGCGCCAGCAGCTTGGTGGCAGCCAGAGATACGCAGTATTTT
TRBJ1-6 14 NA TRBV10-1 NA CARCGQIYNSPLHF TGCGCCAGGTGTGGGCAGATCTATAATTCACCCCTCCACTTT
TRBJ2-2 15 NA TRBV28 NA CASSLGGTWTGELFF TGTGCCAGCAGTTTAGGGGGGACTTGGACCGGGGAGCTGTTTTTT
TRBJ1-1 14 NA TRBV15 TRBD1 CATSRTGANTEAFF TGTGCCACCAGCAGGACAGGGGCTAACACTGAAGCTTTCTTT
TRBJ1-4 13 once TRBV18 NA CASSPPTREKLFF TGTGCCAGCTCACCACCGACCCGTGAAAAACTGTTTTTT
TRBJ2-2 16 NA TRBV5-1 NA CASSLSAGGDTGELFF TGCGCCAGCAGCTTGAGCGCCGGCGGGGACACCGGGGAGCTGTTTTTT
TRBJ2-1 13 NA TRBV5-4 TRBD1 CASSLKQGSEQFF TGTGCCAGCAGCTTGAAACAGGGGTCTGAGCAGTTCTTC
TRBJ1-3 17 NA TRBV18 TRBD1 CASSPPGQPPSGNTIYF TGTGCCAGCTCACCACCGGGACAGCCGCCCTCTGGAAACACCATATATTTT
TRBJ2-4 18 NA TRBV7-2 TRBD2 CASSSASGGAGGKNIQYF TGTGCCAGCAGCTCGGCTAGCGGGGGGGCCGGGGGGAAAAACATTCAGTACTTC
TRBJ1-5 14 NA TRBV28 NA CASSLDGVYQPQHF TGTGCCAGCAGTTTAGACGGGGTCTATCAGCCCCAGCATTTT
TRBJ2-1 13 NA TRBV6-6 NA CASRRGGGNEQFF TGTGCCAGCCGCCGTGGGGGAGGCAATGAGCAGTTCTTC
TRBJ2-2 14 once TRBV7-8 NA CASSLPRQHPELFF TGTGCCAGCAGCTTACCTAGACAACACCCAGAGCTGTTTTTT
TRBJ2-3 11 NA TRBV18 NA CASSPRDTQYF TGTGCCAGCTCACCAAGAGATACGCAGTATTTT
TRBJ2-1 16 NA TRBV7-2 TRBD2 CASSRVGGVSYNEQFF TGTGCCAGCAGCAGAGTCGGGGGGGTTTCCTACAATGAGCAGTTCTTC
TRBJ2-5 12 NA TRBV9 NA CASSQGGETQYF TGTGCCAGCAGCCAGGGGGGAGAGACCCAGTACTTC
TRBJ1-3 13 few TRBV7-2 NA CASSPQGGNTIYF TGTGCCAGCAGCCCCCAGGGGGGAAACACCATATATTTT
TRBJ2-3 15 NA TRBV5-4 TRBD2 CASSFLAGPPDTQYF TGTGCCAGCAGCTTCCTAGCGGGGCCTCCAGATACGCAGTATTTT
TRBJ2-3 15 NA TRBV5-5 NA CASSATGALTDTQYF TGTGCCAGCAGCGCGACAGGTGCTCTCACAGATACGCAGTATTTT
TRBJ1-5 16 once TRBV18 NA CASSPYLPTENQPQHF TGTGCCAGCTCACCATATCTACCTACGGAGAATCAGCCCCAGCATTTT
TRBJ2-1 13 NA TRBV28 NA CASVADPYNEQFF TGTGCCAGCGTGGCGGATCCTTACAATGAGCAGTTCTTC
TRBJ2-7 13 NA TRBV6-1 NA CASSRDYSYEQYF TGTGCCAGCAGCCGAGACTATTCCTACGAGCAGTACTTC
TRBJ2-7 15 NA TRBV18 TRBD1 CASSRPGQGVNEQYF TGTGCCAGCTCACGACCGGGACAGGGGGTAAACGAGCAGTACTTC
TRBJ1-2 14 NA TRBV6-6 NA CASKAWEAVYGYTF TGTGCCAGCAAGGCTTGGGAGGCGGTGTATGGCTACACCTTC
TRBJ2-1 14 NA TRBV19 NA CASSILRGLNEQFF TGTGCCAGTAGTATACTAAGAGGCCTCAATGAGCAGTTCTTC
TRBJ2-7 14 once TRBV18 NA CASSPGALSYEQYF TGTGCCAGCTCACCCGGGGCCCTTTCCTACGAGCAGTACTTC
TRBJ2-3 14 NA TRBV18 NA CASSELRSADTQYF TGTGCCAGCTCAGAGCTCCGGTCCGCAGATACGCAGTATTTT
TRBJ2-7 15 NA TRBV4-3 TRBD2 CASSPQQRGPYEQYF TGCGCCAGCAGCCCCCAGCAGCGGGGGCCCTACGAGCAGTACTTC
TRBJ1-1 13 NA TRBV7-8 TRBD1 CASSAQGGTEAFF TGTGCCAGCAGCGCACAGGGGGGCACTGAAGCTTTCTTT
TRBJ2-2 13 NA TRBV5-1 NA CASSLRKTGELFF TGCGCCAGCAGCTTGAGAAAGACCGGGGAGCTGTTTTTT
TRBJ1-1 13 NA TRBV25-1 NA CASRPTGNTEAFF TGTGCCAGCAGGCCTACAGGGAACACTGAAGCTTTCTTT
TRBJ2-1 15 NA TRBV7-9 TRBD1 CASSLGLQGVNEQFF TGTGCCAGCAGCTTAGGCCTCCAGGGGGTCAATGAGCAGTTCTTC
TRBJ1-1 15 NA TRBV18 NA CASSPENGHLTEAFF TGTGCCAGCTCACCGGAGAACGGGCACCTAACTGAAGCTTTCTTT
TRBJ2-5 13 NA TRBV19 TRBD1 CASSAQGAETQYF TGTGCCAGTAGTGCACAGGGGGCGGAGACCCAGTACTTC
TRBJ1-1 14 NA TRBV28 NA CASSPGLANTEAFF TGTGCCAGCAGTCCGGGCCTTGCGAACACTGAAGCTTTCTTT
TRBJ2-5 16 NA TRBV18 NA CASSLPTTGIGETQYF TGTGCCAGCTCACTCCCGACAACAGGGATTGGGGAGACCCAGTACTTC
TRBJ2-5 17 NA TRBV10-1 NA CASSVSPGTPGQETQYF TGCGCCAGCAGTGTATCGCCCGGGACGCCGGGTCAAGAGACCCAGTACTTC
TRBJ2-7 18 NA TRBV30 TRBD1 CAWSAWGQGFHPAYEQYF TGTGCCTGGAGTGCCTGGGGACAGGGCTTCCATCCAGCCTACGAGCAGTACTTC
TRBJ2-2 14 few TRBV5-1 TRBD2 CASRTSGLTGELFF TGCGCCAGCCGGACTAGCGGACTCACCGGGGAGCTGTTTTTT
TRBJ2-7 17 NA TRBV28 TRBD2 CASSLWVLAGGPGEQYF TGTGCCAGCAGTTTATGGGTCCTAGCGGGAGGGCCGGGGGAGCAGTACTTC
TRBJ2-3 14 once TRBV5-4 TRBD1 CASTLTGDRDTQYF TGTGCCAGCACCCTGACAGGGGATCGGGATACGCAGTATTTT